One sample yielded the 31 T cell receptor beta chains listed below, sequenced in a study of neurological immune-mediated disorders. TCRdb ran MiXCR on the 5' RACE reads and lists one entry per CDR3 protein. Altogether about 120,000 distinct CDR3 sequences are present, more than 2.5% being singletons, with the ten largest covering over 1%. The specimen sequenced was PBMCs. Source of these receptors: a woman aged 25 to 39 with multiple sclerosis.

This clonotype has at least ten counts. This chain connects TRBV7-9 to TRBJ2-5; D may be TRBD1 or TRBD2 (5 bases each). From germline, CDR1 is SEHNR and CDR2 FQNEAQ (reference sequence). The V end lost 4 bases, the J end lost 4 bases, and 16 bases lay between the germline ends. The CDR3 totals 15 residues. The CDR3 protein is CASSSQSGPGETQYF. CDR3 sequence (DNA): TGTGCCAGCAGCTCCCAGTCGGGGCCTGGAGAGACCCAGTACTTC.

The table lists this clonotype with many counts. This chain joins TRBV20-1 and TRBJ2-7; the D call may be TRBD1 or TRBD2 (7 bases each). The germline gives CDR1 DFQATT, CDR2 SNEGSKA (reference sequence). The V and J ends lost 0 bases and 5 bases respectively, with 14 bases between them. The length of the CDR3 is 14 residues. CDR3 in DNA: TGCAGTGCTAGAGATCAGGGGGGGTGGAACGAGCAGTACTTC. This sequence encodes CSARDQGGWNEQYF.

This clonotype was recorded many times. This chain joins TRBV4-3 and TRBJ2-2, with 10 nucleotides matching TRBD2. The CDR3 has 15 residues. Trimming at V came to 4 bases and at J to 3 bases, leaving 2 bases not matched to a gene. The V gene's germline CDR1 is LGHNA and CDR2 YSLEER. DNA for the CDR3: TGCGCCAGCAGCCTCGGACTAGCGGACACCGGGGAGCTGTTTTTT. It encodes CASSLGLADTGELFF.

The rearrangement joins TRBV10-3 to TRBJ2-1; maybe TRBD1 (5 bases). Germline CDR1 is ENHRY and CDR2 is SYGVKD. The CDR3 is made up of 14 amino acids. Trimming cost V 5 bases and J 8 bases, with 16 bases left between them. The CDR3: CAISFGGGADEQFF. The CDR3 bases are TGTGCCATCAGTTTCGGCGGTGGGGCGGATGAGCAGTTCTTC.

This clonotype was picked up many times. The chain uses TRBV29-1 and TRBJ2-7, with D perhaps matching TRBD1 (6 bases). The CDR3 contains 13 residues. Germline-derived CDR1 and CDR2 are SQVTM and ANQGSEA. Trimming took 6 bases from V and 0 from J, leaving 12 bases between them. The CDR3 sequence is CSVARDTSYEQYF. DNA of the CDR3: TGCAGCGTCGCCCGGGACACCTCCTACGAGCAGTACTTC.

This clonotype showed up many times. DNA for the CDR3: TGCAGTGCTAGAGAATACTACGAGCAGTACTTC. It codes for CSAREYYEQYF. The V call is TRBV20-1, the J call TRBJ2-7; D unresolved. Germline V gives CDR1 DFQATT, CDR2 SNEGSKA (reference sequence). This CDR3 spans 11 amino acids. The V and J ends lost 0 bases and 3 bases respectively, with 3 bases between them.

This clonotype has ten or more counts. The CDR3 bases are TGTGCCAGCACCCAGATGGGGAGCACAGATACGCAGTATTTT. It yields the protein CASTQMGSTDTQYF. The rearrangement uses TRBV6-5 and TRBJ2-3; D remains ambiguous. Germline V gives CDR1 MNHEY, CDR2 SVGAGI. This CDR3 region has 14 residues. Trimming took 7 bases from V and 0 from J, leaving 11 bases between them.

This chain links TRBV6-2 or TRBV6-3 with TRBJ1-2; 9 nucleotides line up with TRBD1. This CDR3 spans 14 amino acids. Germline V CDR1 and CDR2: MNHEY, SVGEGT. V was pared by 2 bases and J by 8 bases, with 6 bases of the junction left unmatched. The CDR3 region is CASSYSRQGDGYTF. The CDR3 DNA reads TGTGCCAGCAGTTACAGCCGACAGGGGGACGGCTACACCTTC.

Many counts were recorded for this clonotype. The chain combines TRBV12-3 or TRBV12-4 with TRBJ2-3; D gene uncertain. Trimming pared 5 bases from V and 6 bases from J, leaving 9 bases between. The CDR3 loop spans 12 amino acids. CDR3 amino acids: CASSLWLDTQYF. In DNA, the CDR3 is TGTGCCAGCAGTCTATGGTTGGATACGCAGTATTTT.

Many counts were recorded for this clonotype. This chain uses TRBV5-1 with TRBJ1-4, with D maybe TRBD1 (6 bases). Germline loops: CDR1 SGHRS, CDR2 YFSETQ. The CDR3 runs to 16 residues. V lost 4 bases, J lost 0 bases, and 13 bases lay in between. The CDR3 DNA reads as TGCGCCAGCAGCCCGGGACAAATCGCAACTAATGAAAAACTGTTTTTT. Protein sequence: CASSPGQIATNEKLFF.

This clonotype was detected many times. The chain has TRBV20-1 and TRBJ2-1, with 10 nucleotides matching TRBD2. CDR3 size: 13 residues. Trimming at V came to 5 bases and at J to 8 bases, leaving 6 bases not matched to a gene. Germline CDR1 DFQATT, CDR2 SNEGSKA (reference sequence). CDR3 nucleotide sequence: TGCAGTGCTCAAGCGGGGGGGGGCCATGAGCAGTTCTTC. As protein: CSAQAGGGHEQFF.

The sample holds many counts of this clonotype. V gene TRBV20-1 combines with J gene TRBJ2-3; TRBD2 aligns across 7 bases. V gave up 5 bases and J gave up 3 bases; unmatched junction bases: 8. There are 14 residues in the CDR3. Looked up from germline, CDR1 is DFQATT and CDR2 is SNEGSKA (reference sequence). CDR3 sequence: CSAFSGQYTDTQYF. The CDR3 DNA reads as TGCAGTGCTTTTAGCGGGCAGTATACAGATACGCAGTATTTT.

This clonotype was recorded many times. The rearrangement uses TRBV29-1 and TRBJ1-1; no clear D gene. V gave up 7 bases and J gave up 4 bases, with 16 bases separating them. Germline loops: CDR1 SQVTM, CDR2 ANQGSEA. The CDR3 runs to 13 residues. CDR3 protein: CSASGPLGTEAFF. DNA of the CDR3: TGCAGCGCCTCCGGGCCCTTGGGCACTGAAGCTTTCTTT.

This clonotype has at least ten counts. This sequence joins TRBV6-5 and TRBJ2-7, with 7 bases that match TRBD2. The CDR3 spans 13 residues. After removal of 11 bases from V and 3 bases from J, the junction contained 10 bases not matched to a gene. Germline assignment: CDR1 MNHEY and CDR2 SVGAGI. The CDR3 protein is CAVSGGISYEQYF. The DNA for the CDR3 is TGTGCCGTGTCGGGGGGAATTAGCTACGAGCAGTACTTC.

This clonotype has a handful of counts. The gene calls are TRBV18 and TRBJ2-4; 9 bases map to TRBD1. With V trimmed by 2 bases and J by 10 bases, 6 bases remained unmatched. The CDR3 is 14 residues long. Germline V gene lookup returns CDR1 KGHSH and CDR2 LQKENI. CDR3 protein: CASSPTGGTKIQYF. Here the CDR3 DNA reads TGTGCCAGCTCACCAACAGGGGGCACGAAAATTCAGTACTTC.

This clonotype was observed at least ten times. The chain uses TRBV27 and TRBJ2-7, with a possible D match to TRBD1 (6 bases). Germline V gene lookup returns CDR1 MNHEY and CDR2 SMNVEV (reference sequence). This CDR3 is built from 15 residues. V was cut by 8 bases and J by 0 bases, with 17 bases left in between. CDR3 region: CASSNATGLSYEQYF. In nucleotides, the CDR3 is TGTGCCAGCTCGAACGCGACAGGCCTCTCCTACGAGCAGTACTTC.

As regards this clonotype: A much larger clonotype is one base distant, so this may be a read error. The chain links TRBV4-1 to TRBJ2-7; unclear D gene. The V gene lost 0 bases and the J gene lost 6 bases, with 12 bases spanning the gap. CDR3 length: 14 residues. Germline V gene data show CDR1 as MGHRA and CDR2 as YSYEKL. CDR3 nucleotide sequence: TGCGCCAGCAGCCAAGACGGTGGATGGGTCGAGCAGTACTTC. Its protein product is CASSQDGGWVEQYF.

This clonotype was seen many times. The chain employs TRBV20-1 and TRBJ1-1; possible D gene TRBD1, 6 bases. The V gene lost 5 bases and the J gene lost 1 base, with 11 bases spanning the gap. The germline V gene has CDR1 DFQATT and CDR2 SNEGSKA (reference sequence). The length of the CDR3 is 13 residues. CDR3 sequence (DNA): TGCAGTGCTCCAGACAGGAGGAACACTGAAGCTTTCTTT. Its translation: CSAPDRRNTEAFF.

This clonotype has more than one count but fewer than ten. A much larger clone differs from this one at a single base, so this may be a read error. The V gene is TRBV20-1, the J gene TRBJ1-5; D call uncertain. The CDR3 is 15 residues long. CDR1 DFQATT and CDR2 SNEGSKA come from the germline V gene (reference sequence). CDR3 bases: TGCAGTGCTAGAGTTGGAGCGATTCGCAATCAGCACCAGCATTTT. Translating it yields CSARVGAIRNQHQHF.

This clonotype was counted between two and nine times. CDR3 bases: TGTGCCAGCAGTTACCACGGGAATAAGAACACTGAAGCTTTCTTT. Translation gives CASSYHGNKNTEAFF. This sequence joins TRBV6-5 and TRBJ1-1; D unresolved. V was clipped by 2 bases and J by 1 base, with 11 bases between them. Germline V gene data show CDR1 as MNHEY and CDR2 as SVGAGI. This CDR3 comprises 15 residues.

This clonotype was recorded many times. The V and J genes are TRBV20-1 and TRBJ1-2; D gene uncertain. V lost 6 bases, J lost 1 base, and 9 bases lay in between. Germline V gives CDR1 DFQATT, CDR2 SNEGSKA (reference sequence). The CDR3 length is 12 residues. In DNA, the CDR3 is TGCAGTGCATTTAGAAATAACTATGGCTACACCTTC. This codes for CSAFRNNYGYTF.

This clonotype was seen ten or more times. The chain employs TRBV6-2 or TRBV6-3 and TRBJ2-1, with unresolved D. The CDR3 consists of 13 residues. Germline values: CDR1 MNHEY, CDR2 SVGEGT. Trimming shortened V by 2 bases and J by 6 bases, and 8 bases separated the two germline ends. The CDR3 protein is CASSYRLTNEQFF. The CDR3 DNA sequence: TGTGCCAGCAGTTACCGATTAACCAATGAGCAGTTCTTC.

This clonotype came up many times. J is TRBJ1-2 and V is TRBV20-1; 7 nucleotides align to TRBD1. V was clipped by 2 bases and J by 4 bases; unmatched bases: 7. This CDR3 is built from 14 residues. The germline gives CDR1 DFQATT, CDR2 SNEGSKA (reference sequence). The CDR3 DNA is TGCAGTGCTAGAAACCAGGGGGGGGGCTATGGCTACACCTTC. Translation gives CSARNQGGGYGYTF.

This clonotype has ten or more counts. This sequence joins TRBV20-1 and TRBJ1-4; perhaps TRBD1 as D (5 bases). Trimming took 3 bases from V and 0 from J, leaving 14 bases between them. Germline V gene data show CDR1 as DFQATT and CDR2 as SNEGSKA (reference sequence). CDR3 length: 16 amino acids. The DNA of the CDR3 is TGCAGTGCTAGTGGAACAGGAGATGCAACTAATGAAAAACTGTTTTTT. Its translation is CSASGTGDATNEKLFF.

This clonotype was detected ten times or more. This chain connects TRBV9 to TRBJ2-7, with a tentative D call TRBD2 (5 bases). Germline CDR1 SGDLS, CDR2 YYNGEE. V was shortened by 2 bases and J by 2 bases, with 17 bases between the two germline ends. This CDR3 is 16 amino acids long. The CDR3 region is CASSVASSGAPYEQYF. The CDR3 region has the DNA TGTGCCAGCAGCGTGGCCTCGAGCGGAGCACCCTACGAGCAGTACTTC.

There are many counts of this clonotype. The chain joins TRBV29-1 to TRBJ2-7, with D perhaps TRBD1 or TRBD2 (5 bases each). Trimming left V 0 bases short and J 8 bases short, with 8 bases between. The CDR3 runs 11 residues. Looked up from germline, CDR1 is SQVTM and CDR2 is ANQGSEA. DNA for the CDR3: TGCAGCGTTGAAGATCCGGGACAGCAGTACTTC. Translation: CSVEDPGQQYF.

This clonotype was seen a handful of times. V and J are TRBV5-6 and TRBJ1-1; D is unresolved. The CDR3 totals 11 residues. The germline CDR1 and CDR2 sequences are SGHDT and YYEEEE. V was clipped by 2 bases and J by 5 bases, with 4 bases between them. The CDR3 sequence: CASSFSTEAFF. CDR3 DNA: TGTGCCAGCAGCTTCTCTACTGAAGCTTTCTTT.

This clonotype appeared many times. The chain recombines TRBV20-1 with TRBJ2-2; 9 bases match TRBD2. The CDR3 is 17 amino acids. In germline, CDR1 is DFQATT, CDR2 SNEGSKA (reference sequence). The V segment lost 0 bases and the J segment 6 bases; nucleotides outside the gene matches: 11. CDR3 sequence: CSARDAERGAVAGELFF. In DNA, the CDR3 is TGCAGTGCTAGAGATGCCGAGCGGGGGGCCGTCGCCGGGGAGCTGTTTTTT.

This clonotype was found many times. This rearrangement joins TRBV7-2 to TRBJ2-5; weak D call: TRBD1 (6 bases). CDR3 length equals 13 residues. Germline loops: CDR1 SGHTA, CDR2 FQGNSA. The V end was cut by 5 bases, the J end by 3 bases, with 10 bases between. Here the CDR3 DNA reads TGTGCCAGCAGCCCAGACAGGAAAGAGACCCAGTACTTC. This codes for CASSPDRKETQYF.

There are many counts of this clonotype. The J gene is TRBJ2-2, the V gene TRBV5-1, with a weak D call TRBD1 (5 bases). Trimming cost V 4 bases and J 7 bases, with 14 bases left between them. In germline, CDR1 is SGHRS, CDR2 YFSETQ. The CDR3 is 14 residues long. CDR3 DNA: TGCGCCAGCAGCACAGGACGGGCGGTCGGGGAGCTGTTTTTT. It specifies CASSTGRAVGELFF.

This clonotype was observed at least ten times. The rearrangement links TRBV20-1 to TRBJ2-1; 9 nucleotides agree with TRBD2. Trimming at V came to 1 base and at J to 3 bases, leaving 1 base not matched to a gene. Germline V gene lookup returns CDR1 DFQATT and CDR2 SNEGSKA (reference sequence). The CDR3 has 14 amino acids. DNA of the CDR3: TGCAGTGCTAGAGCTAGCGGGGTCTACAATGAGCAGTTCTTC. This codes for CSARASGVYNEQFF.